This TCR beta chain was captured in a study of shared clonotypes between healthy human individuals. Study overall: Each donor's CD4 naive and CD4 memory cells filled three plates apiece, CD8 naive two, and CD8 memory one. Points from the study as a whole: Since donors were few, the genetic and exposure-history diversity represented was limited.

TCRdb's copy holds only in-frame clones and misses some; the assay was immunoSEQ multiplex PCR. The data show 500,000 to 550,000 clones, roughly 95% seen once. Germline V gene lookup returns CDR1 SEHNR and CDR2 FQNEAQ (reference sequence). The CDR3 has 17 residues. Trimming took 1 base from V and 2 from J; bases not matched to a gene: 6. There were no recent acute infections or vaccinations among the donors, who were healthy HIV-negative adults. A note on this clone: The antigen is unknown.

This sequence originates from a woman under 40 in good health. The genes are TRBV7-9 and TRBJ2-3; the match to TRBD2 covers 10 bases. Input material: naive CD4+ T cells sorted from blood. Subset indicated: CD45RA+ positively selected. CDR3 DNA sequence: TGTGCCAGCAGCTTAGTGTGGACTAGCGGTCTCACAGATACGCAGTATTTT. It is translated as CASSLVWTSGLTDTQYF.